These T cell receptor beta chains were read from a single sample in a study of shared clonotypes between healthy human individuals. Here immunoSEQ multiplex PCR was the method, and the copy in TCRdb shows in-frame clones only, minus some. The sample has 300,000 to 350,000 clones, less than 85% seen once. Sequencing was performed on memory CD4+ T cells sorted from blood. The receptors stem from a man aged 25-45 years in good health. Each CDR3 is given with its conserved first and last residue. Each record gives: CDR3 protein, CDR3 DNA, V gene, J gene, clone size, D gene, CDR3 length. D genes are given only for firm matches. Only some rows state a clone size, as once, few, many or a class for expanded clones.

CDR3aa: CASSPGRSYEQYF; CDR3nt: TGTGCCAGCAGCCCAGGGCGATCCTACGAGCAGTACTTC; v_gene: TRBV5-4; j_gene: TRBJ2-7; abundance: -; d_gene: -; len: 13
CDR3aa: CASSLAFNRLDGYTF; CDR3nt: TGCGCCAGCAGCTTGGCCTTTAACAGGTTAGATGGCTACACCTTC; v_gene: TRBV5-1; j_gene: TRBJ1-2; abundance: -; d_gene: -; len: 15
CDR3aa: CASSSGGNPYNEQFF; CDR3nt: TGTGCCAGCAGTTCTGGCGGGAATCCCTACAATGAGCAGTTCTTC; v_gene: TRBV28; j_gene: TRBJ2-1; abundance: -; d_gene: -; len: 15
CDR3aa: CASSRGPNSGNTIYF; CDR3nt: TGTGCCAGCAGTCGAGGACCGAACTCTGGAAACACCATATATTTT; v_gene: TRBV6-1; j_gene: TRBJ1-3; abundance: -; d_gene: -; len: 15
CDR3aa: CASSEAHSGMNTEAFF; CDR3nt: TGTGCCAGCAGTGAAGCTCACAGCGGAATGAACACTGAAGCTTTCTTT; v_gene: TRBV2; j_gene: TRBJ1-1; abundance: few; d_gene: -; len: 16
CDR3aa: CSGYTPDTQYF; CDR3nt: TGCAGCGGGTATACCCCAGATACGCAGTATTTT; v_gene: TRBV29-1; j_gene: TRBJ2-3; abundance: -; d_gene: -; len: 11
CDR3aa: CASRDLVLSPYEQYF; CDR3nt: TGTGCCAGCAGGGACCTAGTCTTATCCCCCTACGAGCAGTACTTC; v_gene: TRBV2; j_gene: TRBJ2-7; abundance: many; d_gene: -; len: 15
CDR3aa: CASSFLGQPQHF; CDR3nt: TGTGCCAGCAGTTTTTTGGGTCAGCCCCAGCATTTT; v_gene: TRBV27; j_gene: TRBJ1-5; abundance: once; d_gene: -; len: 12
CDR3aa: CASSPPVGGSGETQYF; CDR3nt: TGCGCCAGCAGCCCACCAGTGGGGGGTAGCGGGGAGACCCAGTACTTC; v_gene: TRBV5-1; j_gene: TRBJ2-5; abundance: -; d_gene: TRBD2; len: 16
CDR3aa: CASRDATGHNQPQHF; CDR3nt: TGCGCCAGCAGAGACGCTACAGGACACAATCAGCCCCAGCATTTT; v_gene: TRBV10-2; j_gene: TRBJ1-5; abundance: -; d_gene: -; len: 15
CDR3aa: CASSEVRQTGELFF; CDR3nt: TGTGCCAGCAGTGAGGTCCGGCAGACCGGGGAGCTGTTTTTT; v_gene: TRBV2; j_gene: TRBJ2-2; abundance: -; d_gene: -; len: 14